Presented here are 8 T cell receptor beta chains from one specimen sequenced in a study of blood T cells in healthy people across ages. A sample-barcoded 5' primer and a J-beta primer mix were used in a second PCR of about 6 to 11 cycles. MiXCR, run by TCRdb on the 5' RACE reads, gives a single entry per CDR3 protein. The repertoire holds over 700,000 distinct CDR3 sequences, with more than 20% as singletons. This same sample was also part of a study on T cells of mothers and their children.

Sequenced input: blood. The receptors were gathered from a boy aged 5-17 years in good health.

The rearrangement joins TRBV29-1 to TRBJ2-5, with 8 bases lining up with TRBD2. V was clipped by 4 bases and J by 2 bases; unmatched bases: 6. Germline V CDR1 and CDR2: SQVTM, ANQGSEA. The CDR3 is 14 amino acids. The CDR3 DNA reads TGCAGCGTTGTGGGGCGGGAGGCTCAAGAGACCCAGTACTTC. Residues: CSVVGREAQETQYF.

The genes are TRBV27 and TRBJ1-2; D is undetermined. Germline V CDR1 and CDR2: MNHEY, SMNVEV (reference sequence). Trimming pared 2 bases from V and 8 bases from J, leaving 12 bases between. The CDR3 has 13 amino acids. The CDR3 DNA is TGTGCCAGCAGTTTAGGTGGCTTCGGGGGCTACACCTTC. As protein: CASSLGGFGGYTF.

With respect to this clonotype: The junction departs from germline at one end; a sequencing error may be responsible. The chain links TRBV19 to TRBJ2-5; D perhaps matches TRBD2 (6 bases). Germline CDR1 LNHDA, CDR2 SQIVND (reference sequence). There are 14 residues in the CDR3. The CDR3 region is CASSPRDSYNELFF. CDR3 coding DNA: TGTGCCAGTAGTCCCAGGGACTCCTACAATGAGCTGTTCTTC.

The rearrangement uses TRBV29-1 and TRBJ2-1; D gene uncertain. Germline V gene data show CDR1 as SQVTM and CDR2 as ANQGSEA. V lost 5 bases and J lost 0, with 20 bases in between. The CDR3 contains 17 residues. The CDR3 region is CSVRRSLLPSSYNEQFF. The CDR3 DNA sequence: TGCAGCGTTCGTCGAAGCTTGCTGCCGAGCTCCTACAATGAGCAGTTCTTC.

Comment on this clonotype: The junction shows a germline mismatch at one end, possibly a read error. This rearrangement joins TRBV25-1 to TRBJ1-4; D gene ambiguous. This CDR3 has 13 amino acids. Looked up from germline, CDR1 is MGHDK and CDR2 is SYGVNS. CDR3 DNA sequence: TGTGTCAGCAGTGAGGGTACTAATGAAAAACTGTTTTTT. Encoded protein: CVSSEGTNEKLFF.

In its sample, this clonotype was seen a few times. This chain uses TRBV11-3 with TRBJ2-2; 7 nucleotides align to TRBD2. The CDR3 runs 17 residues. Per the germline V gene, CDR1 is SGHNT and CDR2 is YENEEA. Trimming at V came to 2 bases and at J to 2 bases, leaving 8 bases not matched to a gene. The CDR3 sequence is CASSLRSGTINTGELFF. As DNA, the CDR3 is TGTGCCAGCAGCTTAAGGTCCGGGACTATTAACACCGGGGAGCTGTTTTTT.

The V gene is TRBV5-4, the J gene TRBJ2-7; D gene unclear. Germline V gene lookup returns CDR1 SGHNT and CDR2 YYREEE (reference sequence). V was pared by 0 bases and J by 0 bases, with 7 bases between. The CDR3 runs 14 residues. The DNA for the CDR3 is TGTGCCAGCAGCTTGGAACTACACTCCTACGAGCAGTACTTC. It specifies CASSLELHSYEQYF. Filled out from reference TRBV5-4 and TRBJ2-7, the complete variable domain reads ETGVTQSPTHLIKTRGQQVTLRCSSQSGHNTVSWYQQALGQGPQFIFQYYREEENGRGNFPPRFSGLQFPNYSSELNVNALELDDSALYLCASSLELHSYEQYFGPGTRLTVT.

This clonotype turned up a few times. This chain links TRBV24-1 with TRBJ2-3, with D perhaps given as TRBD1 or TRBD2 (5 bases each). Between the trimmed V and J ends, which lost 0 bases and 14 bases, there was a span of 14 bases. Germline loops: CDR1 KGHDR, CDR2 SFDVKD. This CDR3 has 13 residues. CDR3 residues: CATSDLSLGDRYF. The CDR3, as DNA: TGTGCCACCAGTGATTTGTCCCTGGGGGATCGGTATTTT.